These 13 T cell receptor beta chains were all obtained from the same sample, sequenced in a study of blood T cell repertoires in COVID-19. The data were produced by immunoSEQ multiplex PCR, yet TCRdb's version contains in-frame clones alone and is incomplete. The data hold approximately 440,000 clones, with 90% observed a single time. Sequences were obtained from PBMCs or T cells enriched from blood (not recorded which). These receptors originate from a man aged 18-30 years who had recovered from COVID-19.

This clone came up once. The chain links TRBV13 to TRBJ2-1, with 8 bases aligning to TRBD2. The germline V gene encodes CDR1 PRHDT and CDR2 FYEKMQ (reference sequence). CDR3 length: 16 residues. The V gene end was trimmed by 1 base and the J gene end by 6 bases; junction bases not matched to a gene: 8. The CDR3 reads CASSLVSGGSFNEQFF. The CDR3 DNA reads TGTGCCAGCAGCTTAGTCAGCGGGGGCAGTTTCAATGAGCAGTTCTTC.

This chain links TRBV18 with TRBJ1-6; 7 bases match TRBD1. Unmatched junction bases numbered 5, after V lost 2 bases and J lost 7 bases. Germline CDR1 is KGHSH and CDR2 is LQKENI. The CDR3 has 15 amino acids. CDR3 DNA sequence: TGTGCCAGCTCACCATCGTTACAGGGGAATTCACCCCTCCACTTT. Translation: CASSPSLQGNSPLHF.

The chain uses TRBV11-3 and TRBJ2-1; possible D gene TRBD2, 5 bases. This CDR3 has 15 residues. V was trimmed by 8 bases and J by 0 bases, leaving 14 bases between them. Germline loops: CDR1 SGHNT, CDR2 YENEEA. The CDR3 nucleotides read TGTGCCAGCTACCAGGACCGGGACTCCTACAATGAGCAGTTCTTC. It is translated as CASYQDRDSYNEQFF.

The table lists this clone with a count of one. The chain joins TRBV6-5 to TRBJ1-2; no clear D gene. This CDR3 is built from 13 residues. The V end lost 6 bases, the J end lost 3 bases, and 11 bases lay between the germline ends. CDR1 is MNHEY, CDR2 SVGAGI, per germline. The CDR3 loop reads CASSQKQHYGYTF. DNA for the CDR3: TGTGCCAGCAGCCAAAAACAGCACTATGGCTACACCTTC.

V gene TRBV24-1 combines with J gene TRBJ2-1; 7 positions agree with TRBD2. CDR3 length equals 19 residues. With V trimmed by 3 bases and J by 0 bases, 13 bases remained unmatched. Germline CDR1 and CDR2: KGHDR and SFDVKD. This CDR3 reads CATSDLDSPERDSYNEQFF. CDR3 nucleotide sequence: TGTGCCACCAGTGATCTTGATTCTCCTGAGCGGGACTCCTACAATGAGCAGTTCTTC.

The chain has TRBV29-1 and TRBJ2-4; 7 nucleotides align to TRBD1. CDR3 length: 13 amino acids. The germline V gene encodes CDR1 SQVTM and CDR2 ANQGSEA. Germline trimming cut 4 bases from V and 3 bases from J; bases unmatched to any gene: 3. The CDR3 loop reads CSVGQGGKNIQYF. The DNA of the CDR3 is TGCAGCGTTGGACAGGGCGGCAAAAACATTCAGTACTTC.

The CDR3 DNA reads TGTGCCAGCAGCGTAGTGAAGACAGGCGCAATGAACACTGAAGCTTTCTTT. Translated: CASSVVKTGAMNTEAFF. V and J are TRBV9 and TRBJ1-1; D is perhaps TRBD1 (6 bases). There are 17 residues in the CDR3. V lost 0 bases and J lost 0, with 15 bases in between. CDR1 and CDR2 (germline): SGDLS, YYNGEE.

The chain couples TRBV28 to TRBJ1-4; 8 bases are shared with TRBD1. This CDR3 region has 15 residues. After removal of 2 bases from V and 4 bases from J, the junction contained 3 bases not matched to a gene. In germline, CDR1 is MDHEN, CDR2 SYDVKM. In DNA, the CDR3 is TGTGCCAGCAGTTTAATGGGACAGGATAATGAAAAACTGTTTTTT. Protein product: CASSLMGQDNEKLFF.

J is TRBJ2-5 and V is TRBV14; 13 bases align to TRBD2. This CDR3 comprises 17 residues. J was trimmed by 5 bases and V by 5 bases; bases with no gene match: 11. Germline-derived CDR1 and CDR2 are SGHDN and FVKESK. The CDR3 reads CASSSRTSGSFWETQYF. The CDR3 bases are TGTGCCAGCAGCAGCCGGACTAGCGGGAGTTTCTGGGAGACCCAGTACTTC.

The J gene is TRBJ1-1, the V gene TRBV6-5; D possibly corresponds to TRBD1 (5 bases). Germline-derived CDR1 and CDR2 are MNHEY and SVGAGI. V lost 6 bases and J 4 bases, leaving 15 bases between the germline ends. The CDR3 length is 14 residues. CDR3 protein: CASSIQGGGTEAFF. The CDR3 bases are TGTGCCAGCAGCATTCAGGGAGGCGGCACTGAAGCTTTCTTT.

This chain uses TRBV9 with TRBJ1-1; possible D gene TRBD1, 5 bases. Between the trimmed V and J ends, which lost 0 bases and 4 bases, there was a span of 10 bases. CDR1 and CDR2 (germline): SGDLS, YYNGEE. The CDR3 has 14 residues. CDR3 in amino acids: CASSVAQGGTEAFF. CDR3 bases: TGTGCCAGCAGCGTAGCCCAGGGAGGCACTGAAGCTTTCTTT.

This chain joins TRBV24-1 and TRBJ2-1, with TRBD2 matching over 9 bases. After removal of 5 bases from V and 6 bases from J, the junction contained 10 bases not matched to a gene. CDR1 is KGHDR, CDR2 SFDVKD, per germline. This CDR3 region has 16 residues. CDR3 bases: TGTGCCACCAGTGGTCGGGGCGGGAGGGATGGCAATGAGCAGTTCTTC. This codes for CATSGRGGRDGNEQFF.

V is TRBV28 and J is TRBJ2-3; TRBD2 aligns across 10 bases. Germline loops: CDR1 MDHEN, CDR2 SYDVKM. The V and J ends lost 4 bases and 3 bases, in that order; junction bases with no gene match: 4. This CDR3 has 15 residues. CDR3 in DNA: TGTGCCAGCAGTTCTAGCGGGAGTGCAACAGATACGCAGTATTTT. It is translated as CASSSSGSATDTQYF.